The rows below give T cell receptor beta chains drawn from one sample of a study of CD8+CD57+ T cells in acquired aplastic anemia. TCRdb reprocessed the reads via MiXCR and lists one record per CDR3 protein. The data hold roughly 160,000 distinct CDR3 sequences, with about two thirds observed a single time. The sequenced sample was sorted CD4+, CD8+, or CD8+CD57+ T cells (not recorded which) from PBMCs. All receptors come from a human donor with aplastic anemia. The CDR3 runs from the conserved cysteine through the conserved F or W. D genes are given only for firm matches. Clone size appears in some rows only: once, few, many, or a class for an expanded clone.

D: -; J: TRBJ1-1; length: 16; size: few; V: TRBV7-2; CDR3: CASTSLSSGKNTEAFF; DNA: TGTGCCAGCACCTCCCTCAGTTCGGGGAAGAACACTGAAGCTTTCTTT
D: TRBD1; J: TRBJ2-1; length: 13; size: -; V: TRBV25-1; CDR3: CASSWTGGNEQFF; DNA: TGTGCCAGCAGTTGGACAGGGGGGAATGAGCAGTTCTTC
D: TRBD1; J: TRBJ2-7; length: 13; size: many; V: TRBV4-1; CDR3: CASSVDRVNEQYF; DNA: TGCGCCAGCAGCGTAGACAGGGTTAACGAGCAGTACTTC
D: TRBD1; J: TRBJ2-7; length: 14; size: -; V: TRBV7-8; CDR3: CASSSGQGVHEQYF; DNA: TGTGCCAGCAGCTCCGGACAGGGCGTCCACGAGCAGTACTTC
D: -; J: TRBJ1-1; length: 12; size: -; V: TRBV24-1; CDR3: CATSQQGSEAFF; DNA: TGTGCCACCAGCCAACAGGGCTCTGAAGCTTTCTTT
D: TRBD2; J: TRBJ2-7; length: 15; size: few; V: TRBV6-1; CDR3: CASSYSSGGTYEQYF; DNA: TGTGCCAGCAGTTACTCTAGCGGGGGGACGTACGAGCAGTACTTC
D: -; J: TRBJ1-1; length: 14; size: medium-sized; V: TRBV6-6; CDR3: CASSYDQEVSEAFF; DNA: TGTGCCAGCAGTTACGACCAGGAAGTAAGTGAAGCTTTCTTT
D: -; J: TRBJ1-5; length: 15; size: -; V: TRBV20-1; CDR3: CSARSGGGHEQPQHF; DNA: TGCAGTGCTAGAAGCGGAGGGGGGCATGAACAGCCCCAGCATTTT
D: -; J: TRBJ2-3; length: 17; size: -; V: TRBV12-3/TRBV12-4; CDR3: CASIQAAAGAGTDTQYF; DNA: TGTGCCAGCATTCAGGCAGCGGCCGGGGCTGGCACAGATACGCAGTATTTT
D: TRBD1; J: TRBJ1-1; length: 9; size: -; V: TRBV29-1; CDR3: CSVEGQGTF; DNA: TGCAGCGTTGAGGGACAGGGGACCTTT
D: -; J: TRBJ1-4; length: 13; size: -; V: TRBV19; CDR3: CATWGRGTEKLFF; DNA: TGTGCCACATGGGGCAGGGGAACTGAAAAACTGTTTTTT
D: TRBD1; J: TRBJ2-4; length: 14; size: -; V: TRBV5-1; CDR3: CASSWTGSKNIQYF; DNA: TGCGCCAGCAGCTGGACAGGGTCCAAAAACATTCAGTACTTC
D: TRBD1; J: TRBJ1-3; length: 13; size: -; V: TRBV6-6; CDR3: CASETGSGNTIYF; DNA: TGTGCCAGCGAGACAGGGTCTGGAAACACCATATATTTT
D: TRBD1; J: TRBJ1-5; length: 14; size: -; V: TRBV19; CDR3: CASSPGQGPRGQHF; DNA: TGTGCCAGTAGTCCGGGACAGGGGCCCCGGGGACAGCATTTT
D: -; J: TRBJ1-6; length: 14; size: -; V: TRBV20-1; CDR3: CSARGVQEASPLHF; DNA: TGCAGTGCTAGGGGAGTACAGGAGGCTTCACCCCTCCACTTT
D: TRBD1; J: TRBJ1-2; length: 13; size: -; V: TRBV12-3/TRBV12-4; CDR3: CASNADRGNGYSF; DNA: TGTGCCAGCAACGCGGACAGGGGGAATGGCTACTCCTTC
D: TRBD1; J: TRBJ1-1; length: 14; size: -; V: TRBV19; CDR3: CASSITGAGTEAFF; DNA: TGTGCCAGTAGTATCACAGGGGCAGGCACTGAAGCTTTCTTT
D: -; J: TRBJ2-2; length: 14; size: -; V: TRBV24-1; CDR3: CATSDQTSTGELFF; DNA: TGTGCCACCAGTGACCAGACTAGCACCGGGGAGCTGTTTTTT
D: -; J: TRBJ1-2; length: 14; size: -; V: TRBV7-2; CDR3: CASSLSVQGPDYTF; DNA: TGTGCCAGCAGCTTAAGTGTCCAGGGGCCGGACTACACCTTC
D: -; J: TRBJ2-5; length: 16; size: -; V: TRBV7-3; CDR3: CASSSNLDSRKETQYF; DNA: TGTGCCAGCAGCTCTAACCTAGACAGCCGTAAAGAGACCCAGTACTTC
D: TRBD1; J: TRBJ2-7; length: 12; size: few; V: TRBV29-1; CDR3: CSVEENRGPQYF; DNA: TGCAGCGTTGAAGAAAACAGGGGGCCACAGTACTTC
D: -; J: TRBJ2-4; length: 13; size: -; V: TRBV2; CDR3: CASVLTGGGIQYF; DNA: TGTGCCAGCGTCCTGACAGGCGGGGGCATTCAGTACTTC
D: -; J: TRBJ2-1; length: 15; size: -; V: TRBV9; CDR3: CASSVTATRDNEQFF; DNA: TGTGCCAGCAGCGTAACCGCTACCCGAGACAATGAGCAGTTCTTC
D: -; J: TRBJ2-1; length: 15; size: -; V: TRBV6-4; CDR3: CASSPGGGGLNEQFF; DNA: TGTGCCAGCAGCCCAGGAGGGGGGGGCCTCAATGAGCAGTTCTTC
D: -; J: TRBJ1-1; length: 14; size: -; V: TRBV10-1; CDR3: CAISDWGMNTEAFF; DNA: TGTGCCATCAGTGATTGGGGAATGAACACTGAAGCTTTCTTT
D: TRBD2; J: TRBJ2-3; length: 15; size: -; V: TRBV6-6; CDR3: CASSAGLAVQETQYF; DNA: TGTGCCAGCAGTGCTGGACTAGCGGTCCAAGAGACCCAGTATTTT
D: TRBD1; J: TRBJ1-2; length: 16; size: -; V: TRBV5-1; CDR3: CASNPRSGTANYGYTF; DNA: TGCGCCAGCAACCCTAGAAGTGGGACAGCTAACTATGGCTACACCTTC
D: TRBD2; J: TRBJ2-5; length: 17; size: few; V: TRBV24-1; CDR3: CATSAWGTSGLQETQYF; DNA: TGTGCCACCAGTGCCTGGGGGACTAGCGGTCTGCAAGAGACCCAGTACTTC
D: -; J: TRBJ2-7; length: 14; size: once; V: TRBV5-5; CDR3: CASSLSGTVYEQYF; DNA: TGTGCCAGCAGCTTGTCCGGGACGGTATACGAGCAGTACTTC
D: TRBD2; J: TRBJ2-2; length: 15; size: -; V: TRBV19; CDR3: CASNGRGGYTGELFF; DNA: TGTGCCAGTAATGGGCGGGGGGGCTACACCGGGGAGCTGTTTTTT
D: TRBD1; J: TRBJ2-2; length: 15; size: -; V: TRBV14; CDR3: CASSQGPRDSGELFF; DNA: TGTGCCAGCAGCCAAGGCCCCAGGGACAGCGGGGAGCTGTTTTTT
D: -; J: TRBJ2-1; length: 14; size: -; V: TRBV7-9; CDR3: CASSFLTSSLTAFF; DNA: TGTGCCAGCAGCTTCCTGACTAGTTCCCTTACGGCGTTCTTC
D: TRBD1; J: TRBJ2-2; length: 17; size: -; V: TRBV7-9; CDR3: CASSLNTDRVTAGELFF; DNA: TGCGCCAGCAGCCTTAACACGGACAGGGTAACGGCCGGGGAGCTGTTTTTT
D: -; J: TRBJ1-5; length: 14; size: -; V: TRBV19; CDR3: CASSIEGVNQPQHF; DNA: TGTGCCAGTAGTATAGAAGGAGTCAATCAGCCCCAGCATTTT
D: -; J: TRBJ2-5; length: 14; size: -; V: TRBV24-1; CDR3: CASSEGDIQETQYF; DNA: TGTGCCAGCAGTGAGGGAGACATCCAAGAGACCCAGTACTTC
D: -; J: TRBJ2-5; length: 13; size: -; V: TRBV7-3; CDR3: CASSSTGTTTQYF; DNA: TGTGCCAGCAGCTCTACAGGGACAACGACCCAGTACTTC
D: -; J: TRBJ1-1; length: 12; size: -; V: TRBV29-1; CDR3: CSVGGLNTEAFF; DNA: TGCAGCGTTGGGGGTTTGAACACTGAAGCTTTCTTT
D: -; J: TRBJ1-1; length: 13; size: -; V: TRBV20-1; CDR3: CSARDRRGAEAFF; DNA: TGCAGTGCTAGAGATCGGCGGGGCGCTGAAGCTTTCTTT
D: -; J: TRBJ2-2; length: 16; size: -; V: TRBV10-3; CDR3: CATASDRLSLVGELFF; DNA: TGTGCCACCGCGAGTGATAGACTGTCGCTCGTCGGGGAGCTGTTTTTT
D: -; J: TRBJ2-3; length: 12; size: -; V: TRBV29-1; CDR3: CSVGQNTDTQYF; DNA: TGCAGCGTTGGGCAGAACACAGATACGCAGTATTTT
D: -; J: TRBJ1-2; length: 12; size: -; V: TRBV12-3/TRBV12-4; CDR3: CASSSPPYGYTF; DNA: TGTGCCAGCAGTTCGCCCCCCTATGGCTACACCTTC
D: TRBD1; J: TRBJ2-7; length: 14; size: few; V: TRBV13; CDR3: CASSPRGRLYEQYF; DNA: TGTGCCAGCAGCCCCAGGGGGCGGCTCTACGAGCAGTACTTC
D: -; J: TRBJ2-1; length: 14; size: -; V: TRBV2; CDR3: CASERGSSYNEQFF; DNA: TGTGCCAGTGAGAGAGGGAGCTCCTACAATGAGCAGTTCTTC
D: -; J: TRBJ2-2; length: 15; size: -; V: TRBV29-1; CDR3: CSVGAGTPNTGELFF; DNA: TGCAGCGTGGGGGCCGGGACACCGAACACCGGGGAGCTGTTTTTT
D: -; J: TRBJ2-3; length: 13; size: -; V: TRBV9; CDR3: CASSVGTLNTQYF; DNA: TGTGCCAGCAGCGTAGGGACTTTAAATACGCAGTATTTT
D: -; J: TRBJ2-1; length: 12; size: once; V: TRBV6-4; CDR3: CASSLISDEQFF; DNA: TGTGCCAGCAGCTTAATCAGCGATGAGCAGTTCTTC
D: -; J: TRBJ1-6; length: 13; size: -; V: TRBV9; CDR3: CASSVAGYSPLHF; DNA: TGTGCCAGCAGCGTGGCAGGGTACTCACCCCTCCACTTT
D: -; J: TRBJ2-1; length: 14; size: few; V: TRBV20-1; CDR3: CSAQKGGSDNEQFF; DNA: TGCAGTGCCCAAAAGGGGGGTTCCGACAATGAGCAGTTCTTC
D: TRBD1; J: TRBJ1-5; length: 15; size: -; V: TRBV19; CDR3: CASTRTGREDQPQHF; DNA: TGTGCCAGTACTCGGACAGGAAGAGAGGATCAGCCCCAGCATTTT
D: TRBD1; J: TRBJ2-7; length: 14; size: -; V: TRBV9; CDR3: CASSEAQGASEQYF; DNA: TGTGCCAGCAGTGAAGCTCAGGGGGCAAGCGAGCAGTACTTC
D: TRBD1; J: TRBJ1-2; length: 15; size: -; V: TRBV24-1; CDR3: CATSDSGQDFDGYTF; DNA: TGTGCCACCAGTGATTCGGGACAGGACTTTGACGGCTACACCTTC